Below, 19 T cell receptor beta chains from the same sample are listed, as sequenced in a study of patients and donors after allogeneic stem cell transplantation. TCRdb redid the calling of the RT-PCR reads with MiXCR, one entry per CDR3 protein. There are about 150,000 distinct CDR3 sequences in the sample; roughly 35% occur only once, and about 50% lies in the top ten. Sample: blood, either unsorted or a sorted T cell fraction (not recorded which). The receptor set was obtained from a human donor who was either an allogeneic HSCT recipient or a stem cell or donor lymphocyte infusion donor (not recorded which). It is not recorded whose cells these are; they may come from a transplant donor.

The rearrangement links TRBV6-5 to TRBJ2-1; weak D call: TRBD1 (6 bases). Trimming pared 6 bases from V and 0 bases from J, leaving 18 bases between. Looked up from germline, CDR1 is MNHEY and CDR2 is SVGAGI. This CDR3 spans 17 amino acids. The CDR3 DNA reads TGTGCCAGCAGGCGACTTGTGGGGGCCAGCTCCTACAATGAGCAGTTCTTC. Its translation: CASRRLVGASSYNEQFF.

The chain carries TRBV20-1 and TRBJ2-3; 11 bases agree with TRBD2. V trimming: 5 bases; J trimming: 4 bases; junction bases outside the gene matches: 11. This CDR3 is built from 16 residues. Germline CDR1 and CDR2: DFQATT and SNEGSKA (reference sequence). In DNA, the CDR3 is TGCAGTGCTCCAGACCGACTAGCGGGGCCACCAGATACGCAGTATTTT. Residues: CSAPDRLAGPPDTQYF.

This clonotype was seen only a few times. The rearrangement joins TRBV25-1 to TRBJ1-2; 9 nucleotides agree with TRBD1. Losses at the gene ends were 5 bases for V and 6 bases for J; bases not matched to a gene: 7. This CDR3 region has 14 residues. Germline V gives CDR1 MGHDK, CDR2 SYGVNS. CDR3 nucleotide sequence: TGTGCCAGCAGTAAACAGGGGGCAACTCATGGCTACACCTTC. It is translated as CASSKQGATHGYTF.

J is TRBJ2-1 and V is TRBV28, with 11 bases identical to TRBD1. Germline values: CDR1 MDHEN, CDR2 SYDVKM. V was clipped by 5 bases and J by 0 bases; unmatched bases: 9. The CDR3 totals 18 residues. The CDR3 DNA follows: TGTGCCAGCAGTCCCGGGACAGGGGGAATCTTCTCCTACAATGAGCAGTTCTTC. This sequence encodes CASSPGTGGIFSYNEQFF.

This clonotype has more than one count but fewer than ten. The chain uses TRBV12-3 or TRBV12-4 and TRBJ1-4; D ambiguous. The CDR3 is 14 residues long. Trimming cost V 3 bases and J 3 bases, with 8 bases left between them. The chain's CDR3 is CASSFRRSNEKLFF. In nucleotides, the CDR3 is TGTGCCAGCAGTTTCAGGAGGTCTAATGAAAAACTGTTTTTT.

The J gene is TRBJ1-2, the V gene TRBV12-3 or TRBV12-4; 7 bases are shared with TRBD1. V shed 3 bases, J shed 8 bases, and the junction held 6 bases outside the gene matches. The CDR3 extends over 13 amino acids. CDR3 nucleotides: TGTGCCAGCAGTTTTAGCGACAGGGTCGGCTACACCTTC. It specifies CASSFSDRVGYTF.

The chain is built from TRBV5-1 and TRBJ2-4, with 8 bases aligning to TRBD1. The ends lost 0 bases at V and 10 bases at J; junction bases unmatched: 6. Germline V gene sequence: CDR1 SGHRS, CDR2 YFSETQ. The CDR3 runs to 14 residues. CDR3 in DNA: TGCGCCAGCAGCTTGGGGACAGGGAGCGGGATTCAGTACTTC. It translates to CASSLGTGSGIQYF.

The V call is TRBV15, the J call TRBJ2-1; D is unclear. CDR3 size: 15 residues. The V end lost 0 bases, the J end lost 6 bases, and 12 bases lay between the germline ends. Germline V gives CDR1 LNHNV, CDR2 YYDKDF (reference sequence). The CDR3 region has the DNA TGTGCCACCAGCAGAGATCGAGGTGTCGGCAATGAGCAGTTCTTC. Its protein product is CATSRDRGVGNEQFF. Full variable domain (remainder filled in from reference TRBV15 and TRBJ2-1): DAMVIQNPRYQVTQFGKPVTLSCSQTLNHNVMYWYQQKSSQAPKLLFHYYDKDFNNEADTPDNFQSRRPNTSFCFLDIRSPGLGDTAMYLCATSRDRGVGNEQFFGPGTRLTVL.

This chain uses TRBV20-1 with TRBJ1-1; tentatively, D is TRBD1 (6 bases). This CDR3 region has 14 residues. CDR1 is DFQATT, CDR2 SNEGSKA, per germline (reference sequence). With 3 bases removed from V and 4 bases from J, the gap between germline ends came to 15 bases. The DNA of the CDR3 is TGCAGTGCTAGCGATGTAGACAGGCCCACTGAAGCTTTCTTT. This gives the protein CSASDVDRPTEAFF.

The CDR3 DNA reads TGTGCCAGCGGCAAGAATGGGCCAGGGGGGGGCACTGAAGCTTTCTTT. It specifies CASGKNGPGGGTEAFF. The V gene is TRBV3-1, the J gene TRBJ1-1, with TRBD1 matching 7 bases. V dropped 8 bases and J dropped 4; count of bases not matched to a gene: 16. CDR1 is LGHDT, CDR2 YNNKEL, per germline (reference sequence). The CDR3 is made up of 16 amino acids.

This clonotype was seen a handful of times. This chain joins TRBV20-1 and TRBJ1-2; D is perhaps TRBD1 (5 bases). Germline assignment: CDR1 DFQATT and CDR2 SNEGSKA (reference sequence). Trimming took off 6 bases at V and 4 bases at J, with 18 bases between the two ends. The CDR3 totals 14 residues. Written as DNA, the CDR3 is TGCAGTGCCCCGGGCAGGGAATGGATCTATGGCTACACCTTC. It codes for CSAPGREWIYGYTF.

This clonotype was counted between two and nine times. The gene calls are TRBV12-3 or TRBV12-4 and TRBJ2-4; no clear D. The CDR3 contains 16 residues. Trimming shortened V by 7 bases and J by 0 bases, and 16 bases separated the two germline ends. The CDR3 spells CASTRQVSLAKNIQYF. The CDR3, as DNA: TGTGCCAGCACCCGGCAGGTTTCCTTAGCCAAAAACATTCAGTACTTC.

This chain links TRBV12-3 or TRBV12-4 with TRBJ1-2, with D unclear. V was clipped by 3 bases and J by 3 bases, with 11 bases between them. The CDR3 runs 14 residues. This CDR3 reads CASSFLRADYGYTF. CDR3 coding DNA: TGTGCCAGCAGTTTTTTGCGGGCCGACTATGGCTACACCTTC.

This rearrangement joins TRBV12-3 or TRBV12-4 to TRBJ1-4; D call uncertain. V was cut by 5 bases and J by 13 bases, with 20 bases left in between. The CDR3 has 14 amino acids. The CDR3 coding sequence is TGTGCCAGCAGTCCATTACCGGGAATTTCGGTACTGTTTTTT. This translates into CASSPLPGISVLFF.

This chain connects TRBV27 to TRBJ1-4; TRBD1 might be the D (6 bases). V gave up 6 bases and J gave up 2 bases, with 13 bases separating them. Per germline, CDR1 MNHEY and CDR2 SMNVEV (reference sequence). CDR3 size: 15 residues. The CDR3 coding sequence is TGTGCCAGCAGGACTTCAGGGGCCACTAATGAAAAACTGTTTTTT. The encoded protein is CASRTSGATNEKLFF. The full variable domain, completed using reference TRBV27 and TRBJ1-4, is EAQVTQNPRYLITVTGKKLTVTCSQNMNHEYMSWYRQDPGLGLRQIYYSMNVEVTDKGDVPEGYKVSRKEKRNFPLILESPSPNQTSLYFCASRTSGATNEKLFFGSGTQLSVL.

The rearrangement joins TRBV7-9 to TRBJ1-2; D call uncertain. The CDR3 has 13 residues. The V end was cut by 5 bases, the J end by 4 bases, with 11 bases between. CDR1 SEHNR and CDR2 FQNEAQ come from the germline V gene (reference sequence). The DNA for the CDR3 is TGTGCCAGCAGCCCGGACGGGTTCTATGGCTACACCTTC. As protein: CASSPDGFYGYTF. Drawing the rest from reference TRBV7-9 and TRBJ1-2, the complete variable domain is DTGVSQNPRHKITKRGQNVTFRCDPISEHNRLYWYRQTLGQGPEFLTYFQNEAQLEKSRLLSDRFSAERPKGSFSTLEIQRTEQGDSAMYLCASSPDGFYGYTFGSGTRLTVV.

This clonotype was detected a few times. CDR3: CASSHPLGGERTEAFF. The CDR3 bases are TGCGCCAGCAGCCATCCTTTAGGAGGGGAGAGAACTGAAGCTTTCTTT. V gene TRBV4-1 combines with J gene TRBJ1-1, with a weak D call TRBD1 (5 bases). Germline V CDR1 and CDR2: MGHRA, YSYEKL. Trimming removed 3 bases from V and 5 bases from J, with 19 bases in between. The CDR3 contains 16 residues.

This clonotype occurred a few times. The J gene is TRBJ1-4, the V gene TRBV7-6; D uncertain. V shed 1 base and J shed 8 bases, with 14 bases lying between them. In germline, CDR1 is SGHVS, CDR2 FNYEAQ. CDR3 length equals 15 residues. Here the CDR3 DNA reads TGTGCCAGCAGCTTAGATGCCGCCTTGAGAGAAAAACTGTTTTTT. Its translation: CASSLDAALREKLFF.

This chain connects TRBV5-1 to TRBJ1-6, with a possible D match to TRBD1 (5 bases). CDR3 length: 15 amino acids. Per germline, CDR1 SGHRS and CDR2 YFSETQ. V dropped 1 base and J dropped 7 bases, with 12 bases sitting between them. In DNA form, the CDR3 reads TGCGCCAGCAGCTTGAGGGTACGACAGAATTCACCCCTCCACTTT. Protein sequence: CASSLRVRQNSPLHF.